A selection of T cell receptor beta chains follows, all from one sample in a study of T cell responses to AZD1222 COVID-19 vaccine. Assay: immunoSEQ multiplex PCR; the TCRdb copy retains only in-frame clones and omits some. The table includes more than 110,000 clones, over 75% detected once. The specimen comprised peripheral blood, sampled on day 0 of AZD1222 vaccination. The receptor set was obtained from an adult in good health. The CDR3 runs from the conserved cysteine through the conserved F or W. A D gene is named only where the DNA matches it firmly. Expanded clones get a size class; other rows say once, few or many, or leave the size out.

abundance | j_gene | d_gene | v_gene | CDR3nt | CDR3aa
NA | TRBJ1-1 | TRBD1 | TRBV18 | TGTGCCAGCTCACCAGGACAGGGCTCTCTGATGAACACTGAAGCTTTCTTT | CASSPGQGSLMNTEAFF
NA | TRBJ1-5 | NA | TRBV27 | TGTGCCAGCAGTTTCCCCAATCAGCCCCAGCATTTT | CASSFPNQPQHF
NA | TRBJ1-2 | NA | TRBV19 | TGTGCCAGTAGTACTCGACAGACCGTGAACTATGGCTACACCTTC | CASSTRQTVNYGYTF
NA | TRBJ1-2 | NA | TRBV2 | TGTGCCAGCAGTGACCCCACCTCGGCCCCCTATGGCTACACCTTC | CASSDPTSAPYGYTF
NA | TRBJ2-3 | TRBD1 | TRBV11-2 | TGTGCCAGCGGTACAGGGGCCGGCACAGATACGCAGTATTTT | CASGTGAGTDTQYF
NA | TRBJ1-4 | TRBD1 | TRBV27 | TGTGCCAGCAGTAATGGACAGGGGAGTTTTGAAAAACTGTTTTTT | CASSNGQGSFEKLFF
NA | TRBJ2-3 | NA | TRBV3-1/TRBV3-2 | TGTGCCAGCAGCCCTCTCGCGGGTACGCAGTATTTT | CASSPLAGTQYF
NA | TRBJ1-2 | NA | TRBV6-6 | TGTGCCAGCAGTTACGCAGCCGGGCCCTATGGCTACACCTTC | CASSYAAGPYGYTF
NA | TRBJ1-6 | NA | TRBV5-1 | TGCGCCAGCAGCTTAGAGGGGCCTTCACCCCTCCACTTT | CASSLEGPSPLHF
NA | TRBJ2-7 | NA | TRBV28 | TGTGCCAGCAGTTTGATCCACGGAGGGGAGGATTACGAGCAGTACTTC | CASSLIHGGEDYEQYF
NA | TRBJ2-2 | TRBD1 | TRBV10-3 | TGTGCCATCAGTAGACAGGGCGTCAACACCGGGGAGCTGTTTTTT | CAISRQGVNTGELFF
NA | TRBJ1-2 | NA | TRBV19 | TGTGCCAGTAGTATTAGAGCCACCTTCAGGGATGTGAATAACTATGGCTACACCTTC | CASSIRATFRDVNNYGYTF
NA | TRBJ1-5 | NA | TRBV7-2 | TGTGCCAGCAGCCCCAAGGGTAGCAATCAGCCCCAGCATTTT | CASSPKGSNQPQHF
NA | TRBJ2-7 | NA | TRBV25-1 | TGTGCCAGCAGTGAATATGGCCTCGGGACCTACGAGCAGTACTTC | CASSEYGLGTYEQYF
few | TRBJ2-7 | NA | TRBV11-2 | TGTGCCAGCAGCTTAGGCTTCGGGGGCCTGGACGAGCAGTACTTC | CASSLGFGGLDEQYF
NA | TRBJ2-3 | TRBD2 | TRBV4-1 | TGCGCCAGCAGCCAAGTTCCAGCGGGGTACACAGATACGCAGTATTTT | CASSQVPAGYTDTQYF
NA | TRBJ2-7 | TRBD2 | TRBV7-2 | TGTGCCAGCAGCCTACACCTACCAGGACTAGCGGCCTACGAGCAGTACTTC | CASSLHLPGLAAYEQYF
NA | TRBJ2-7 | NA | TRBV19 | TGTGCCAGTAGTATAGAGGGGGTGAGTAGCTACGAGCAGTACTTC | CASSIEGVSSYEQYF
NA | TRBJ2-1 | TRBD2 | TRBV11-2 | TGTGCCAGCAGCCCCCCGGGGGGGCTATACAATGAGCAGTTCTTC | CASSPPGGLYNEQFF
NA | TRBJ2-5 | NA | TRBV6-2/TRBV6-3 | TGTGCCAGCAGTACACTTGTGGGGATGAGAGAGACCCAGTACTTC | CASSTLVGMRETQYF
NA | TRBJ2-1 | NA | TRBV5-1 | TGCGCCAGCAGCTTGGTGTTGGGGGTTTACAATGAGCAGTTCTTC | CASSLVLGVYNEQFF
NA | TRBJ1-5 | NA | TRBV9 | TGTGCCAGCAGCGTAGGATATAGCAATCAGCCCCAGCATTTT | CASSVGYSNQPQHF
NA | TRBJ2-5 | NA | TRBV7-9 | TGTGCCAGCAGCTCATGGGGTCTTGGAGAGACCCAGTACTTC | CASSSWGLGETQYF
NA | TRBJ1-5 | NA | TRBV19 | TGTGCCAGTAGTATCTGGGGGACCCGCGATCAGCCCCAGCATTTT | CASSIWGTRDQPQHF
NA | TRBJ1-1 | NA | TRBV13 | TGTGCCAGCAGCACGAACACTGAAGCTTTCTTT | CASSTNTEAFF
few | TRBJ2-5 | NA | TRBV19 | TGTGCCAGTAGTAACAGGGCCGAAAAAGAGACCCAGTACTTC | CASSNRAEKETQYF
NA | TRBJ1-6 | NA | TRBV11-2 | TGTGCCAGCAGGGAAGGATTCAGAGATAATTCACCCCTCCACTTT | CASREGFRDNSPLHF
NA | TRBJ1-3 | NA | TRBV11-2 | TGTGCCAGCAGCTTACAAGGTGGAGGAAACACCATATATTTT | CASSLQGGGNTIYF
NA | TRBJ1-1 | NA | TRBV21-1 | TGTGCCAGCAGCCTAAGGGAAGCGCTAACTGAAGCTTTCTTT | CASSLREALTEAFF
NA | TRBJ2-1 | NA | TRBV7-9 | TGTGCCAGCAGCTCTGGCAGGTTGGCGGCTAGCGTTGGTGAGCAGTTCTTC | CASSSGRLAASVGEQFF
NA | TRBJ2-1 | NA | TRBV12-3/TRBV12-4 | TGTGCCCTTCAGGGGAATGGGAATGAGCAGTTCTTC | CALQGNGNEQFF